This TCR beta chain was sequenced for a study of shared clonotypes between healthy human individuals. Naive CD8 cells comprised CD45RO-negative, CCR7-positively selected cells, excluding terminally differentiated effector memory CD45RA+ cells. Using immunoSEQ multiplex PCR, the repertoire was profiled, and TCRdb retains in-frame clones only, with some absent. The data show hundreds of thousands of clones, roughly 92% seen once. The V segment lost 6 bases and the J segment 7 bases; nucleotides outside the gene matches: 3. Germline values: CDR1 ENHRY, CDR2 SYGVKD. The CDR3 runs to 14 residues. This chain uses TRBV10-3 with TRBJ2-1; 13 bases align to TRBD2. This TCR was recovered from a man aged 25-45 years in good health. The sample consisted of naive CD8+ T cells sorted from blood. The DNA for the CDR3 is TGTGCCATCAGGGGGACTAGCGGGAAGAATGAGCAGTTCTTC. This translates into CAIRGTSGKNEQFF.